A single sample is the source of the 18 T cell receptor beta chains below, sequenced in a study of cytotoxic CD8 clonotypes in ibrutinib-treated CLL. Data came from immunoSEQ multiplex PCR; TCRdb stores just in-frame clones and leaves some out. The table has approximately 300,000 clones, almost 80% seen once; the top ten hold 5% to 7%. Sequences were derived from PBMCs, sampled before ibrutinib treatment. Receptors originate from a human donor with chronic lymphocytic leukemia.

The V and J genes are TRBV5-4 and TRBJ1-5, with 10 nucleotides matching TRBD1. The CDR3 spans 15 residues. In germline, CDR1 is SGHNT, CDR2 YYREEE (reference sequence). Trimming took 4 bases from V and 3 from J; bases not matched to a gene: 4. The chain's CDR3 is CASSPGTGDNQPQHF. The CDR3 region has the DNA TGTGCCAGCAGCCCCGGGACAGGGGACAATCAGCCCCAGCATTTT.

This sequence joins TRBV6-5 and TRBJ2-7; perhaps D is TRBD1 or TRBD2 (6 bases each). Germline V gene data show CDR1 as MNHEY and CDR2 as SVGAGI. The CDR3 has 14 amino acids. The V end lost 6 bases, the J end lost 1 base, and 13 bases lay between the germline ends. In nucleotides, the CDR3 is TGTGCCAGCAGACAGGGTGGGGGGTCCTACGAGCAGTACTTC. Translating gives CASRQGGGSYEQYF.

With regard to this clone: This sample also contains other DNA sequences that code for the same CDR3. This chain joins TRBV18 and TRBJ2-2, with D uncertain. The CDR3 has 12 amino acids. The V gene lost 1 base and the J gene lost 7 bases, with 4 bases spanning the gap. CDR1 is KGHSH and CDR2 is LQKENI in the germline V gene. This chain's CDR3 is CASSPRRGELFF. CDR3 sequence (DNA): TGTGCCAGCTCACCACGTCGCGGGGAGCTGTTTTTT.

CDR3 loop: CASSLSRGAPYEQYF. Written as DNA, the CDR3 is TGTGCCAGCAGCCTGAGCCGGGGGGCGCCCTACGAGCAGTACTTC. This chain connects TRBV5-5 to TRBJ2-7, with D perhaps matching TRBD2 (7 bases). Between the trimmed V and J ends, which lost 4 bases and 2 bases, there was a span of 16 bases. CDR3 length: 15 amino acids. The V gene's germline CDR1 is SGHKS and CDR2 YYEKEE (reference sequence).

This clone appeared a single time. The chain recombines TRBV7-9 with TRBJ2-1, with 8 nucleotides matching TRBD2. Germline trimming cut 5 bases from V and 8 bases from J; bases unmatched to any gene: 17. This CDR3 region has 17 residues. CDR1 and CDR2 (germline): SEHNR, FQNEAQ (reference sequence). The CDR3 sequence: CASSPWFLAGTGYEQFF. CDR3 nucleotide sequence: TGTGCCAGCAGCCCCTGGTTTCTAGCGGGCACCGGTTATGAGCAGTTCTTC.

The rearrangement links TRBV6-1 to TRBJ1-1; TRBD1 might be the D (6 bases). CDR3 length: 14 amino acids. Trimming stripped 7 bases from V and 5 bases from J, with 17 bases between. CDR1 MNHNS and CDR2 SASEGT come from the germline V gene. The CDR3 sequence: CASTGGGAWTEAFF. The DNA for the CDR3 is TGTGCCAGCACCGGCGGGGGGGCATGGACTGAAGCTTTCTTT.

The V gene is TRBV27, the J gene TRBJ2-1; TRBD2 agrees at 8 bases. The J segment lost 3 bases and the V segment lost 5 bases, leaving 3 bases of the junction unmatched. The CDR3 loop spans 14 amino acids. Germline values: CDR1 MNHEY, CDR2 SMNVEV (reference sequence). CDR3 amino acids: CASSETSDYNEQFF. In nucleotides, the CDR3 is TGTGCCAGCAGTGAGACTAGCGACTACAATGAGCAGTTCTTC.

J is TRBJ2-2 and V is TRBV30, with 10 positions matching TRBD2. Per germline, CDR1 GTSNPN and CDR2 SVGIG (reference sequence). The CDR3 runs 15 residues. With 5 bases clipped from V and 4 bases from J, the junction kept 7 bases outside the gene matches. Here the CDR3 DNA reads TGTGCCTGGGGACGACTAGCGGGTCTCACCGGGGAGCTGTTTTTT. Residues: CAWGRLAGLTGELFF. The full variable domain, completed using reference TRBV30 and TRBJ2-2, is SQTIHQWPATLVQPVGSPLSLECTVEGTSNPNLYWYRQAAGRGLQLLFYSVGIGQISSEVPQNLSASRPQDRQFILSSKKLLLSDSGFYLCAWGRLAGLTGELFFGEGSRLTVL.

The rearrangement joins TRBV25-1 to TRBJ1-4; tentatively, D is TRBD1 (5 bases). V dropped 3 bases and J dropped 7 bases, with 15 bases sitting between them. Germline CDR1 is MGHDK and CDR2 is SYGVNS. This CDR3 spans 15 amino acids. CDR3 bases: TGTGCCAGCAGTGAGGTGAGGGGAGTGGGTGAAAAACTGTTTTTT. This sequence encodes CASSEVRGVGEKLFF.

The chain recombines TRBV2 with TRBJ2-3; 7 bases are shared with TRBD1. CDR1 SNHLY and CDR2 FYNNEI come from the germline V gene. The CDR3 length is 13 residues. With V trimmed by 6 bases and J by 6 bases, 6 bases remained unmatched. DNA of the CDR3: TGTGCCAGCAGCGGGACAGCCCCGGATACGCAGTATTTT. Its protein is CASSGTAPDTQYF.

A note on this clone: Compared with germline, one end of the junction differs, possibly owing to a read error. This chain joins TRBV7-7 and TRBJ2-1, with 11 nucleotides matching TRBD2. In germline, CDR1 is SSHAT, CDR2 FNYEAQ (reference sequence). The CDR3 is made up of 16 amino acids. The CDR3 sequence is CASSLEVAGGLNEQFF. In nucleotides, the CDR3 is TGTGCTAGCAGCTTAGAGGTAGCGGGAGGGCTCAATGAGCAGTTCTTC.

The chain employs TRBV6-1 and TRBJ2-5, with no clear D. Germline loops: CDR1 MNHNS, CDR2 SASEGT. Trimming took 8 bases from V and 5 from J, leaving 18 bases between them. This CDR3 region has 14 residues. The CDR3: CASDQGDVLETQYF. The CDR3 DNA sequence: TGTGCCAGCGACCAAGGCGACGTCCTGGAGACCCAGTACTTC.

Only a few counts were recorded for this clone. The rearrangement links TRBV4-1 to TRBJ2-1; 8 nucleotides agree with TRBD2. CDR1 is MGHRA and CDR2 is YSYEKL in the germline V gene. The CDR3 loop spans 15 amino acids. V shed 1 base, J shed 8 bases, and the junction held 7 bases outside the gene matches. The CDR3 bases are TGCGCCAGCAGCCAAGCGGGTAGCGGGATTGATGAGCAGTTCTTC. This encodes CASSQAGSGIDEQFF.

The rearrangement links TRBV5-6 to TRBJ1-2; D not resolved. Germline assignment: CDR1 SGHDT and CDR2 YYEEEE. V lost 0 bases to trimming and J lost 4 bases, with 22 bases between them. This CDR3 region has 18 residues. CDR3 DNA sequence: TGTGCCAGCAGCTTGGCCAATTCGGCAACTGGAGGTGGCTATGGCTACACCTTC. It encodes CASSLANSATGGGYGYTF.

V is TRBV6-6 and J is TRBJ2-1; 12 positions agree with TRBD2. Germline trimming cut 0 bases from V and 8 bases from J; bases unmatched to any gene: 2. The germline CDR1 and CDR2 sequences are MNHNY and SVGAGI (reference sequence). The CDR3 is 15 residues long. The CDR3 coding sequence is TGTGCCAGCAGTTACTCAGGACTAGCGGGGTATGAGCAGTTCTTC. Protein sequence: CASSYSGLAGYEQFF.

The chain joins TRBV15 to TRBJ2-1; TRBD1 or TRBD2 may be the D gene (5 bases each). Trimming pared 3 bases from V and 10 bases from J, leaving 10 bases between. CDR1 is LNHNV and CDR2 is YYDKDF in the germline V gene (reference sequence). The CDR3 loop spans 12 amino acids. The CDR3 sequence is CATSRQGDEQFF. The CDR3 coding sequence is TGTGCCACCAGCAGGCAGGGAGACGAGCAGTTCTTC. Complete variable domain (other parts from reference TRBV15 and TRBJ2-1): DAMVIQNPRYQVTQFGKPVTLSCSQTLNHNVMYWYQQKSSQAPKLLFHYYDKDFNNEADTPDNFQSRRPNTSFCFLDIRSPGLGDTAMYLCATSRQGDEQFFGPGTRLTVL.

This chain uses TRBV30 with TRBJ2-5; 8 bases are a match to TRBD1. Germline V gene data show CDR1 as GTSNPN and CDR2 as SVGIG (reference sequence). The V segment lost 6 bases and the J segment 4 bases; nucleotides outside the gene matches: 16. The CDR3 loop spans 16 amino acids. The CDR3 nucleotides read TGTGCCTGCAACCAAGGACAGGGAGTATGGGCAGAGACCCAGTACTTC. It specifies CACNQGQGVWAETQYF.

The chain has TRBV7-8 and TRBJ2-7; D not certain. Germline values: CDR1 SGHVS, CDR2 FQNEAQ. Trimming pared 2 bases from V and 7 bases from J, leaving 15 bases between. CDR3 length: 14 residues. Here the CDR3 reads CASSLLNAFREQYF. Here the CDR3 DNA reads TGTGCCAGCAGCTTATTGAACGCTTTTCGGGAGCAGTACTTC.